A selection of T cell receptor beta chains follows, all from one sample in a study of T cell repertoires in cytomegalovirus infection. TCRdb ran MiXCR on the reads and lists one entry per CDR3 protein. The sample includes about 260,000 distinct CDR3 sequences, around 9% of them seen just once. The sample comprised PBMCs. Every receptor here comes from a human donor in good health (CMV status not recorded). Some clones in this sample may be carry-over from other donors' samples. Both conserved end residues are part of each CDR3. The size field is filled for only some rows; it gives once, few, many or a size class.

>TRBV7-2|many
CASSRPGTGFGKNIQYF
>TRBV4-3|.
CASSQGLETDTQYF
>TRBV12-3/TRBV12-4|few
CASSPLGQGSGYTF
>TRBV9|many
CASSVPVPGQGHYGYTF
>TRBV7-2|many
CASSLAGSTRGYTF
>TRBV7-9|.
CASSAQGVDGNTIYF
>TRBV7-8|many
CASSRLAGASYNEQFF
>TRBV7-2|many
CASSLVFREAFF
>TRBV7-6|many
CASSLGSGINEKLFF
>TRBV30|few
CAWSARRGQETQYF
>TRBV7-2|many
CASSLGFGAHYGYTF
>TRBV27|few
CASSAQGLSNEKLFF
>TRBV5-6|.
CASSLQADLAKNIQYF
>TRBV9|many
CASSLSGSNYNEQFF
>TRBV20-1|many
CSVQMGQETQYF
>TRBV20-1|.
CSASPTIYGYTF
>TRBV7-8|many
CASSLAGGDSNYGYTF
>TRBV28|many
CASRPGQGDSWNTGELFF
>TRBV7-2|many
CASSLDQGVGTEAFF
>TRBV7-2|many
CASSRDSMNTEAFF
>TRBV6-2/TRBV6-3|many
CASNQPGKRAITDTQYF
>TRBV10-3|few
CAISEQGANTEAFF
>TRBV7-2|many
CASSLVPGSSYNSPLHF
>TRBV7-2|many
CASSLQGDARVAAFF
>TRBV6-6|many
CASNNGNTGELFF
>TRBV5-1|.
CASSWTSGRAGTGELFF
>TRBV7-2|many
CASSSRQGSTEAFF
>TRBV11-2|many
CASSLVPGTGVTGSYNEQFF
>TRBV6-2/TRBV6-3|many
CASTKATQHAGPEAFF
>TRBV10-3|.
CAITALQGAYGYTF
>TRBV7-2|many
CASSLIGTSGRNEQFF
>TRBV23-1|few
CASSQSVGEGQPQHF
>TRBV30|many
CADSRETEAFF
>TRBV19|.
CASSIAQGRLSNQPQHF
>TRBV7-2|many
CASSFRTSGRDTGELFF
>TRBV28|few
CASSLLRGFGNYGYTF
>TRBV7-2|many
CASSLVGSVFTGELFF
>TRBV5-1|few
CASSLEAGSGNTIYF
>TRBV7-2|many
CASSLAPGLNQPQHF
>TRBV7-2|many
CASSLDAGGAPNSPLHF
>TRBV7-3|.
CASSLMLQGEASF
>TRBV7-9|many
CASNSGTGFSGANVLTF
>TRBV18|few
CASSPQKGGTDTQYF
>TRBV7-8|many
CASSSAAVAGAKSDTQYF
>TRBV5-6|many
CASSPRLENNEQFF
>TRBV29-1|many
CSVSRDRSTDTQYF
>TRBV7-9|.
CASSLVPNEKLFF
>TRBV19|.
CASSVPGSSNSPLHF
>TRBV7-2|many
CASSWDFFSYEQYF
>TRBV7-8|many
CASSLGQRGGRDQPQHF
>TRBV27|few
CASSLIGTVPGELFF
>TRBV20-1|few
CSARGGLTYQETQYF
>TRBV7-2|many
CASSTPASGPQHF
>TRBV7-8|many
CASSELRTDTQYF